Included here is one T cell receptor beta chain sequence, with context. The antigen is undetermined. CDR3 size: 15 residues. Looked up from germline, CDR1 is ENHRY and CDR2 is SYGVKD. Trimming at V came to 3 bases and at J to 7 bases, leaving 5 bases not matched to a gene. Libraries were prepared by immunoSEQ multiplex PCR; TCRdb keeps only in-frame clonotypes and omits some of them. The sample shows under 85,000 clones, approximately 95% of them seen only once. These donors were members of the roughly 120-subject validation cohort, a group separate from the approximately 670-subject first cohort. This entry comes from a study of cytomegalovirus exposure and HLA in healthy donors. Findings and limits, study-wide: High specificity and sensitivity for cytomegalovirus status were reported for the classifier. Associated with cytomegalovirus, according to the listing, were some 180 TCR beta chains.

This clonotype was sampled from a young woman in good health and CMV-seronegative. The sequenced material came from PBMCs. The chain recombines TRBV10-3 with TRBJ2-1; 11 nucleotides agree with TRBD2. Here the CDR3 reads CAISETSGSPNEQFF. The CDR3 region has the DNA TGTGCCATCAGTGAAACTAGCGGGAGTCCAAATGAGCAGTTCTTC.